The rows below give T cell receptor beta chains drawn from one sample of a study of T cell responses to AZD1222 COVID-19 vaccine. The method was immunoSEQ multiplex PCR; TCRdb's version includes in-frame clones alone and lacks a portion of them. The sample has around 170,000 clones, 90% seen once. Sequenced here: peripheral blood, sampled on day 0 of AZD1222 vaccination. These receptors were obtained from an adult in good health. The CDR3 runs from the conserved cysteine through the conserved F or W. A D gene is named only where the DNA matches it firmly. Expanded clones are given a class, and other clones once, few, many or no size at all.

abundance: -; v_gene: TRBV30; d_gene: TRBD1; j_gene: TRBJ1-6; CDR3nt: TGTGCCTGGAGTGTATTCGGGACAGGGGGTGATTCACCCCTCCACTTT; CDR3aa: CAWSVFGTGGDSPLHF
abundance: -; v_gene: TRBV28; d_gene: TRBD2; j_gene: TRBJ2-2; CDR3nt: TGTGCCAGCAGTTTAAGAGGGACTAGCGGGGAGGAGCTGTTTTTT; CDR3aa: CASSLRGTSGEELFF
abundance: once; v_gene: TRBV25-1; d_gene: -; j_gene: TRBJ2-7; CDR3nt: TGTGCCAGCAGTGCTTGCCCGGTCAGGGCGGCCTACGAGCAGTACTTC; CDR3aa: CASSACPVRAAYEQYF
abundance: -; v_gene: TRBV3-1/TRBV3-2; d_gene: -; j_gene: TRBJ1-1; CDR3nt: TGTGCCAGCAGCCGGGGGAGTGGTGAAGCTTTCTTT; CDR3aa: CASSRGSGEAFF
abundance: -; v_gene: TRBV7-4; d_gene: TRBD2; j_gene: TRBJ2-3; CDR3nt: TGTGCCAGCAGCCAGTATGGACTAGCGGGGGGGACAGATACGCAGTATTTT; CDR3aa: CASSQYGLAGGTDTQYF
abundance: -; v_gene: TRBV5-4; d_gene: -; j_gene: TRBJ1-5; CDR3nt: TGTGCCAGCAGCTTGTGGGGATCGGCTCAGCCCCAGCATTTT; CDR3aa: CASSLWGSAQPQHF
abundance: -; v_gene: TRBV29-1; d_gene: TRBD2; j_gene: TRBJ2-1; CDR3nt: TGCAGCGTTGGTGAAGGGGACTATGGTGAGCAGTTCTTC; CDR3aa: CSVGEGDYGEQFF
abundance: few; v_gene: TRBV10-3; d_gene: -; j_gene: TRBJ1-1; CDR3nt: TGTGCCATCAGTGATCGGGGCTCGGCGAACACTGAAGCTTTCTTT; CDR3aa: CAISDRGSANTEAFF
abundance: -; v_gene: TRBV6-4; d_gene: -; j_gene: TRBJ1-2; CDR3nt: TGTGCCAGCAGTGACTACGGTAATGGCTACACCTTC; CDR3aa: CASSDYGNGYTF
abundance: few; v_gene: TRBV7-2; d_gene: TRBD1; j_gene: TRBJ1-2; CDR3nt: TGTGCCAGCAGCTTACAGGGGGCAGGGCTCGGCGGCTACACCTTC; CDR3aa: CASSLQGAGLGGYTF
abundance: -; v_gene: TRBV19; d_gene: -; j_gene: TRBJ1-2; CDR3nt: TGTGCCAGTAGGCCCCAGGGCGGCGGCTACACCTTC; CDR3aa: CASRPQGGGYTF
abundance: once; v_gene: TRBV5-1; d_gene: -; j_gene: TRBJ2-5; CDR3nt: TGCGCCAGCAGCTATACCATGGTGAGGGGCCCACAAGAGACCCAGTACTTC; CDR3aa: CASSYTMVRGPQETQYF
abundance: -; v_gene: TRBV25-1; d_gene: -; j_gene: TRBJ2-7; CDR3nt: TGTGCCAGCAGTGGGGGGGACCGACTTGAGGAGCAGTACTTC; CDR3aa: CASSGGDRLEEQYF
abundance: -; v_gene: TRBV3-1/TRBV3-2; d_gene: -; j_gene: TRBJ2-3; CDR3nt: TGTGCCAGCAGCCAAGATCCAGCGGCTCCCACAGATACGCAGTATTTT; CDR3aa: CASSQDPAAPTDTQYF
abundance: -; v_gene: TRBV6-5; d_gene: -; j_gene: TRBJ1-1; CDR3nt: TGTGCCAGCAGCCCACAGGCCATGAACACTGAAGCTTTCTTT; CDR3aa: CASSPQAMNTEAFF
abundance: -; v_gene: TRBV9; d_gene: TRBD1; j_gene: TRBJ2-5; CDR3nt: TGTGCCAGCAGCGTAGGACAGGGTCAAGAGACCCAGTACTTC; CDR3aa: CASSVGQGQETQYF
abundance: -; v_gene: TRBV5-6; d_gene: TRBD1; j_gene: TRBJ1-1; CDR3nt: TGTGCCAGCAGCGCACCGACAGGGAGCACTGAAGCTTTCTTT; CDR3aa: CASSAPTGSTEAFF
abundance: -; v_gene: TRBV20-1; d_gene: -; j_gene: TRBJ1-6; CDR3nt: TGCAGTGGCAGACAAAATTCACCCCTCCACTTT; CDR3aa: CSGRQNSPLHF
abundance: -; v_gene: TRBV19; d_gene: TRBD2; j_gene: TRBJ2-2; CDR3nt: TGTGCCAGTAGTGCGGGGGGGCCGCGGGAGCTGTTTTTT; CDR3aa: CASSAGGPRELFF
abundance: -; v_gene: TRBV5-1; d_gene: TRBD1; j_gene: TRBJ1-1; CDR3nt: TGCGCCAGCAGCTTGGTTGACAGGGGTGGAACTGAAGCTTTCTTT; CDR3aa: CASSLVDRGGTEAFF
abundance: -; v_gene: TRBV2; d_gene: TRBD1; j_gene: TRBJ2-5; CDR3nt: TGTGCCAGCAGTGAAAGGGACAGCCCTGGACAAGAGACCCAGTACTTC; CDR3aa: CASSERDSPGQETQYF
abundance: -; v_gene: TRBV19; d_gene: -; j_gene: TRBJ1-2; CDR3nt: TGTGCCAGTAGCCCCCCGGGAGGGGCTAACTATGGCTACACCTTC; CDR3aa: CASSPPGGANYGYTF
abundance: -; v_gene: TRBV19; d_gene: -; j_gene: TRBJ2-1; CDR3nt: TGTGCCAGTAGTAAGCAACGGGGGGCTGGAAGGAATGAGCAGTTCTTC; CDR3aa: CASSKQRGAGRNEQFF
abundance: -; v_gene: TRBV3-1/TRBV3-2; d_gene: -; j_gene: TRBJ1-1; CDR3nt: TGTGCCAGCAGCCAAGGGGGCGGAGCTTTCTTT; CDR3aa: CASSQGGGAFF
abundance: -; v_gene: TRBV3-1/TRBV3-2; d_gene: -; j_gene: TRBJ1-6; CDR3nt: TGTGCCAGCAGCCAAGAGGGGTATGGGTCTTTTAATTCACCCCTCCACTTT; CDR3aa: CASSQEGYGSFNSPLHF
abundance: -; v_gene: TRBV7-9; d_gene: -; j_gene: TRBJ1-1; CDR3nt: TGTGCCAGCAGCTTCCAGGGGAACACTGAAGCTTTCTTT; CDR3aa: CASSFQGNTEAFF
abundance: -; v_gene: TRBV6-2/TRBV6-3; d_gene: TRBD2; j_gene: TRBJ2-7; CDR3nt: TGTGCCAGCAGTTACTCGAAGGCTAGCGGAGGGAGGTACTTC; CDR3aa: CASSYSKASGGRYF
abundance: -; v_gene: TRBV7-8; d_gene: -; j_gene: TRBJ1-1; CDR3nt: TGTGCCAGCAGCTTACTCAGCGCTTTGACTGAAGCTTTCTTT; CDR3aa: CASSLLSALTEAFF
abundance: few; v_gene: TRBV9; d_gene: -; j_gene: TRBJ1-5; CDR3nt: TGTGCCAGCAGCGTATCGGGAAGCAATCAGCCCCAGCATTTT; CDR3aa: CASSVSGSNQPQHF
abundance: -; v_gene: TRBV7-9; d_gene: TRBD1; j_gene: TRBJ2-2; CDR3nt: TGTGCCAGCAGCTTAGTAACCGGGACAGGGACCGGGGAGCTGTTTTTT; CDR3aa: CASSLVTGTGTGELFF
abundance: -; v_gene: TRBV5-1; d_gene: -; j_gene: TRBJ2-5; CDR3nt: TGCGCCAGCAGCTCCGGCTCTTTGTGGGGCAGGGAGACCCAGTACTTC; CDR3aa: CASSSGSLWGRETQYF
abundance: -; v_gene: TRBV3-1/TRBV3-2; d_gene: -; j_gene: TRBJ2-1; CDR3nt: TGTGCCAGCAGCTCACCGTCGGGTTTCTACAATGAGCAGTTCTTC; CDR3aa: CASSSPSGFYNEQFF
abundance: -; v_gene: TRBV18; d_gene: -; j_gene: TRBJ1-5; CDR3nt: TGTGCCAGCTCACCACAGGATAGCAATCAGCCCCAGCATTTT; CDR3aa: CASSPQDSNQPQHF
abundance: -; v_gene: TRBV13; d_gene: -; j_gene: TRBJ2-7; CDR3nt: TGTGCCAGCAGCTTAAGGCTAGCCCCCTCCTACGAGCAGTACTTC; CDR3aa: CASSLRLAPSYEQYF
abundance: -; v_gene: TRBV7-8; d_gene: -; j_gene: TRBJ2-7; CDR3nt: TGTGCCAGCAGCTTAGGAGGGCTCTACGAGCAGTACTTC; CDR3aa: CASSLGGLYEQYF
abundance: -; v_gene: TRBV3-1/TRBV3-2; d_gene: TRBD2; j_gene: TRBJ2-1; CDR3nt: TGTGCCAGCAGCGATACTAGCGGAGTATACAATGAGCAGTTCTTC; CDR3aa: CASSDTSGVYNEQFF
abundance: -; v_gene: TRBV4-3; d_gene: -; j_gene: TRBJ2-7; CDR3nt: TGCGCCAGCAGCCAAGGTACCACTTCACCGGGAATCGAGCAGTACTTC; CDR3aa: CASSQGTTSPGIEQYF
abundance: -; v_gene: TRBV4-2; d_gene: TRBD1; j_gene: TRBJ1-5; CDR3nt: TGTGCCAGCAGCCAAGGCCCCGGGACAGGGGGATTTCAGCCCCAGCATTTT; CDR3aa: CASSQGPGTGGFQPQHF
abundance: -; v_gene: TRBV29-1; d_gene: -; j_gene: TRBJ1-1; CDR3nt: TGCAGCGTTGAGTCCGGGGGCACTGTTTTCTTT; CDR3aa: CSVESGGTVFF
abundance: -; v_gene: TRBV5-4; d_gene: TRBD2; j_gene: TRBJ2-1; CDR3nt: TGTGCCAGCAGCATGGCCCGACTAGCGGGGGCCAATGAGCAGTTCTTC; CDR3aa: CASSMARLAGANEQFF
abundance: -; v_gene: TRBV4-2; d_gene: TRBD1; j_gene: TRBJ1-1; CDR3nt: TGTGCCAGCAGCCCCGGGACAGGGGGGTTCATGAACACTGAAGCTTTCTTT; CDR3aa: CASSPGTGGFMNTEAFF
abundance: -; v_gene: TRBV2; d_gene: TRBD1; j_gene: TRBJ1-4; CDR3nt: TGTGCCAGCAGACGGGACAGCATAACAACTAATGAAAAACTGTTTTTT; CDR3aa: CASRRDSITTNEKLFF
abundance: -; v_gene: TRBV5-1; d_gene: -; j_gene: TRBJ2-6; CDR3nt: TGCGCCAGCAGCTTGGGGGCCGGCGTCTCTGGGGCCAACGTCCTGACTTTC; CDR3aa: CASSLGAGVSGANVLTF
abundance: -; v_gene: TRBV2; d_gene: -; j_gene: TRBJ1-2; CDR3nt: TGTGCCAGCAGTGAAGGAATCTATGGCTACACCTTC; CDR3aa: CASSEGIYGYTF
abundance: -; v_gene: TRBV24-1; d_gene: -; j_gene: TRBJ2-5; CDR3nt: TGTGCCACCAGTGATCACCGGGACCAAGAGACCCAGTACTTC; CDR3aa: CATSDHRDQETQYF
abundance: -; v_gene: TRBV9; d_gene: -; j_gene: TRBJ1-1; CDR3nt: TGTGCCAGCAGCGTAGGAGTTGTGAACACTGAAGCTTTCTTT; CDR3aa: CASSVGVVNTEAFF